This is a list of T cell receptor beta chains from one sample in a study of blood T cells in healthy people across ages. TCRdb processed the 5' RACE reads anew with MiXCR; each CDR3 protein has one entry. Of about 1.1 million distinct CDR3 sequences in the sample, around two fifths were seen once. The sequenced sample consisted of blood. The receptors shown here come from a young man in good health. Both conserved end residues are part of each CDR3. Fields, in order: J gene, V gene, CDR3 protein.

J gene: TRBJ2-3
V gene: TRBV19
CDR3 protein: CASSPLRAVGTDTQYF

J gene: TRBJ1-2
V gene: TRBV29-1
CDR3 protein: CSVDAGANYGYTF

J gene: TRBJ2-1
V gene: TRBV6-2/TRBV6-3
CDR3 protein: CASSYGPSYEQFF

J gene: TRBJ2-4
V gene: TRBV7-3
CDR3 protein: CASSQAGDENIQYF

J gene: TRBJ2-7
V gene: TRBV2
CDR3 protein: CAGKVASEQYF

J gene: TRBJ2-3
V gene: TRBV9
CDR3 protein: CASSVGPDPDTQYF

J gene: TRBJ2-6
V gene: TRBV7-9
CDR3 protein: CASSWGRANVLTF

J gene: TRBJ2-1
V gene: TRBV28
CDR3 protein: CASSLISGSLGEQFF

J gene: TRBJ2-7
V gene: TRBV5-8
CDR3 protein: CASSLTGHEQYF

J gene: TRBJ1-1
V gene: TRBV29-1
CDR3 protein: CSVAPSGHLNTEAFF

J gene: TRBJ2-5
V gene: TRBV14
CDR3 protein: CASSQYKTEETQYF

J gene: TRBJ1-2
V gene: TRBV3-1
CDR3 protein: CASSLRAGGRYTF

J gene: TRBJ1-2
V gene: TRBV29-1
CDR3 protein: CSVEAGLYGYTF

J gene: TRBJ2-1
V gene: TRBV9
CDR3 protein: CASSVVEATGNEQFF

J gene: TRBJ1-1
V gene: TRBV9
CDR3 protein: CASSVGPELNEAFF

J gene: TRBJ2-1
V gene: TRBV6-2/TRBV6-3
CDR3 protein: CASSPAGEYNEQFF

J gene: TRBJ2-6
V gene: TRBV5-1
CDR3 protein: CASSLEFGQAANVLTF

J gene: TRBJ1-4
V gene: TRBV12-3/TRBV12-4
CDR3 protein: CASSFQGTVGEKLFF

J gene: TRBJ2-1
V gene: TRBV6-2/TRBV6-3
CDR3 protein: CASRRPDNEQFF

J gene: TRBJ2-3
V gene: TRBV3-1
CDR3 protein: CASSQEGAAQYF

J gene: TRBJ2-4
V gene: TRBV5-1
CDR3 protein: CASSLEPTGSSKNIQYF

J gene: TRBJ2-3
V gene: TRBV7-2
CDR3 protein: CASSSETGGTDTQYF

J gene: TRBJ2-6
V gene: TRBV4-3
CDR3 protein: CASTSRTSGANVLTF

J gene: TRBJ1-2
V gene: TRBV5-1
CDR3 protein: CASSFRATTGFDGYTF

J gene: TRBJ2-6
V gene: TRBV5-1
CDR3 protein: CTSNSKRSGANVLTF

J gene: TRBJ1-1
V gene: TRBV4-3
CDR3 protein: CASSQDLGGVEAFF

J gene: TRBJ2-1
V gene: TRBV12-3/TRBV12-4
CDR3 protein: CASSPDGSSYNEQFF

J gene: TRBJ1-1
V gene: TRBV9
CDR3 protein: CASSEGGVRTEAFF